The present TCR beta chain was sequenced within a study of T cells in Graves' hyperthyroidism and ophthalmopathy. The CDR3 regions of TCR beta were amplified from RNA transcripts. First-round RT-PCR of the TCR CDR3 relied on the HTBI primer set. A single record per CDR3 protein comes from TCRdb applying MiXCR to the multiplex PCR reads. The sample shows around 180,000 distinct CDR3 sequences, about a sixth of them seen only once. The germline V and J ends were trimmed by 2 bases and 7 bases, with 17 bases remaining between them. Germline assignment: CDR1 SNHLY and CDR2 FYNNEI. The CDR3 is 15 amino acids. This clonotype showed up many times.

Sample: blood. The clonotype comes from a woman between 45 and 65 years old with Graves' hyperthyroidism. The chain couples TRBV2 to TRBJ2-5, with D maybe TRBD2 (7 bases). Here the CDR3 DNA reads TGTGCCAGCAGTGAATTCAGGGGAGGGTCGGGGACCCAGTACTTC. This gives the protein CASSEFRGGSGTQYF.